This T cell receptor beta chain stems from a study of prognosis after radiotherapy for stage I lung cancer. At the level of the study: Newly diagnosed primary stage I lung tumors were present in around 15 patients, and oligometastatic NSCLC after surgical resection of the primary tumor was present in a few patients. Squamous cell carcinoma tumors occurred in over five patients, adenocarcinoma in about a dozen.

Genomic DNA was the source, and TCR beta CDR3 was amplified from it by two-round multiplex PCR. First-round PCR amplification was performed with primers specific to each TRBV and TRBJ gene. The second round, a PCR step, used universal primers. TCRdb re-analysed the multiplex PCR reads in MiXCR, keeping a single row per CDR3 protein. The sample carries 51,000 or so distinct CDR3 sequences, roughly 35% recorded once. This clonotype was detected ten times or more. The CDR3 length is 14 residues. Germline CDR1 reads DFQATT; CDR2 reads SNEGSKA (reference sequence). Trimming took off 0 bases at V and 6 bases at J, with 13 bases between the two ends.

This sequence was found in a donor over 45 with non-small cell lung cancer. Sequenced here: PBMCs, sampled before or after stereotactic body radiation therapy (not recorded which). This sequence joins TRBV20-1 and TRBJ2-3; no clear D. The CDR3 DNA is TGCAGTGCTAGAGATCCCATGAGCTCCGATACGCAGTATTTT. Encoded protein: CSARDPMSSDTQYF.